Shown below are 28 T cell receptor beta chains from a single sample sequenced in a study of T cell responses to AZD1222 COVID-19 vaccine. Libraries were prepared by immunoSEQ multiplex PCR; TCRdb keeps only in-frame clonotypes and omits some of them. This sample yields tens of thousands of clones, of which around 84% are seen a single time; 20% belongs to the top ten. Specimen: peripheral blood, collected on day 0 of AZD1222 vaccination. The receptor set was obtained from an adult in good health.

This clone was seen more than once but under ten times. The chain recombines TRBV11-2 with TRBJ2-1; TRBD2 matches at 12 bases. J gave up 10 bases and V 2 bases, and 6 bases lay outside the gene matches. The germline gives CDR1 SGHAT, CDR2 FQNNGV. The CDR3 covers 15 residues. This CDR3 reads CASSLSSGRALEQFF. Here the CDR3 DNA reads TGTGCCAGCAGCTTATCTAGCGGGAGGGCCCTAGAGCAGTTCTTC.

This chain joins TRBV3-1 (or the pseudogene TRBV3-2) and TRBJ2-1; D might be TRBD2 (6 bases). Germline CDR1 and CDR2: LGHDT and YNNKEL (reference sequence). The CDR3 length is 17 residues. V shed 6 bases and J shed 3 bases, with 21 bases lying between them. As DNA, the CDR3 is TGTGCCAGCAGTCGGGGAGGAGGCAGGGTGAGCTACAATGAGCAGTTCTTC. It specifies CASSRGGGRVSYNEQFF.

This clone showed up just a few times. The CDR3: CASSPSITNTEAFF. In DNA, the CDR3 is TGTGCCAGCTCACCCTCGATCACGAACACTGAAGCTTTCTTT. This rearrangement joins TRBV18 to TRBJ1-1; D is unresolved. The germline gives CDR1 KGHSH, CDR2 LQKENI. Trimming took 3 bases from V and 1 from J, leaving 9 bases between them. This CDR3 spans 14 amino acids.

This clone was counted a single time. The chain carries TRBV28 and TRBJ2-5; 10 nucleotides match TRBD2. Germline V gene lookup returns CDR1 MDHEN and CDR2 SYDVKM. J gave up 5 bases and V 2 bases, and 17 bases lay outside the gene matches. The CDR3 runs to 19 residues. CDR3 sequence reads: CASSLRSWKREGLAETQYF. DNA for the CDR3: TGTGCCAGCAGTTTACGATCTTGGAAGCGGGAGGGCCTGGCTGAGACCCAGTACTTC.

The chain is built from TRBV12-3 or TRBV12-4 and TRBJ1-2; the match to TRBD1 covers 7 bases. The junction had 6 bases not matched to a gene; V was cut back by 6 bases and J by 5 bases. This CDR3 spans 13 amino acids. For the CDR3, the DNA is TGTGCCAGCAGGTCGACAGGGAATTATGGCTACACCTTC. It encodes CASRSTGNYGYTF.

The chain employs TRBV18 and TRBJ1-2; D not resolved. The V end lost 4 bases, the J end lost 0 bases, and 18 bases lay between the germline ends. The CDR3 is 17 amino acids. Germline V gene lookup returns CDR1 KGHSH and CDR2 LQKENI. Here the CDR3 reads CASSQTQGTLANYGYTF. CDR3 DNA: TGTGCCAGCTCACAAACTCAAGGCACGTTAGCTAACTATGGCTACACCTTC.

The gene calls are TRBV5-4 and TRBJ1-2, with TRBD1 matching 8 bases. The CDR3 runs 17 residues. V lost 5 bases and J lost 0; bases outside the gene matches: 12. The germline CDR1 and CDR2 sequences are SGHNT and YYREEE (reference sequence). This chain's CDR3 is CASSSHRGATANYGYTF. The CDR3 region has the DNA TGTGCCAGCAGTTCCCACAGGGGGGCCACAGCTAACTATGGCTACACCTTC.

This clone appeared a single time. This CDR3 is CASSLGVAGESETQYF. As DNA, the CDR3 is TGCGCCAGCAGCTTGGGAGTAGCGGGAGAATCAGAGACCCAGTACTTC. This chain joins TRBV5-1 and TRBJ2-5; 9 nucleotides agree with TRBD2. Germline V gene lookup returns CDR1 SGHRS and CDR2 YFSETQ. CDR3 length equals 16 residues. V shed 0 bases and J 4 bases; nucleotides not matched to a gene: 7.

The genes are TRBV9 and TRBJ1-6; D gene uncertain. Germline loops: CDR1 SGDLS, CDR2 YYNGEE. This CDR3 contains 14 residues. Between the trimmed V and J ends, which lost 0 bases and 2 bases, there was a span of 3 bases. The CDR3 protein is CASSVETYNSPLHF. The DNA of the CDR3 is TGTGCCAGCAGCGTAGAGACCTATAATTCACCCCTCCACTTT.

This clone was seen only a few times. The J gene is TRBJ2-3, the V gene TRBV9, with TRBD2 matching over 7 bases. The J segment lost 4 bases and the V segment lost 0 bases, leaving 5 bases of the junction unmatched. This CDR3 has 15 residues. Germline V gives CDR1 SGDLS, CDR2 YYNGEE. CDR3 sequence reads: CASSVDAGVADTQYF. CDR3 sequence (DNA): TGTGCCAGCAGCGTAGATGCGGGAGTTGCAGATACGCAGTATTTT.

This rearrangement joins TRBV28 to TRBJ2-1, with 8 bases lining up with TRBD2. This CDR3 is 15 amino acids long. CDR1 and CDR2 (germline): MDHEN, SYDVKM. V was pared by 2 bases and J by 9 bases, with 9 bases of the junction left unmatched. The CDR3 region has the DNA TGTGCCAGCAGTTTAGGATTAGCGGGAAGGATTGAGCAGTTCTTC. Translation: CASSLGLAGRIEQFF. Based on the CDR3 plus reference TRBV28 and TRBJ2-1, the full variable domain is DVKVTQSSRYLVKRTGEKVFLECVQDMDHENMFWYRQDPGLGLRLIYFSYDVKMKEKGDIPEGYSVSREKKERFSLILESASTNQTSMYLCASSLGLAGRIEQFFGPGTRLTVL.

The J gene is TRBJ2-5, the V gene TRBV2, with D hard to call. CDR1 and CDR2 (germline): SNHLY, FYNNEI. V lost 11 bases, J lost 1 base, and 17 bases lay in between. This CDR3 region has 14 residues. The CDR3 is CASSLGLSQETQYF. CDR3 DNA: TGTGCCTCCTCGCTGGGCCTCTCCCAAGAGACCCAGTACTTC.

This chain joins TRBV6-2 or TRBV6-3 and TRBJ2-3, with D perhaps TRBD2 (6 bases). The V and J ends lost 2 bases and 0 bases respectively, with 15 bases between them. CDR1 and CDR2 (germline): MNHEY, SVGEGT. The CDR3 covers 17 residues. CDR3 protein: CASSYGGRGESTDTQYF. CDR3 nucleotides: TGTGCCAGCAGTTACGGTGGGCGGGGAGAGAGCACAGATACGCAGTATTTT.

The chain combines TRBV6-5 with TRBJ1-5; D might be TRBD1 (5 bases). The V gene's germline CDR1 is MNHEY and CDR2 SVGAGI. This CDR3 region has 15 residues. The V end was cut by 11 bases, the J end by 0 bases, with 17 bases between. The CDR3 DNA reads as TGTGCCTCCCGGACAAGGCTCTATAGCAATCAGCCCCAGCATTTT. Translated, it gives CASRTRLYSNQPQHF.

This chain links TRBV28 with TRBJ1-5, with unresolved D. Germline-derived CDR1 and CDR2 are MDHEN and SYDVKM. The CDR3 spans 14 residues. Trimming stripped 4 bases from V and 4 bases from J, with 11 bases between. The CDR3 DNA follows: TGTGCCAGCAGTTCCTGGGCCTGGAATCAGCCCCAGCATTTT. It is translated as CASSSWAWNQPQHF. The full variable domain, completed using reference TRBV28 and TRBJ1-5, is DVKVTQSSRYLVKRTGEKVFLECVQDMDHENMFWYRQDPGLGLRLIYFSYDVKMKEKGDIPEGYSVSREKKERFSLILESASTNQTSMYLCASSSWAWNQPQHFGDGTRLSIL.

The DNA of the CDR3 is TGTGCCAGCAGCTTATGGGGGGACCCTGGGGCTGGAAACACCATATATTTT. Its protein product is CASSLWGDPGAGNTIYF. V is TRBV7-2 and J is TRBJ1-3, with D perhaps matching TRBD1 (5 bases). The CDR3 covers 17 residues. Germline assignment: CDR1 SGHTA and CDR2 FQGNSA. The V end lost 2 bases, the J end lost 2 bases, and 16 bases lay between the germline ends.

The rearrangement links TRBV5-1 to TRBJ2-1; 8 bases fit TRBD1. V lost 5 bases, J lost 6 bases, and 16 bases stayed unmatched. Germline loops: CDR1 SGHRS, CDR2 YFSETQ. The CDR3 runs 17 residues. Written as DNA, the CDR3 is TGCGCCAGCAGTCGTATACCCCAGGACAGGGTAAGCAATGAGCAGTTCTTC. The encoded protein is CASSRIPQDRVSNEQFF.

The chain couples TRBV3-1 (or the pseudogene TRBV3-2) to TRBJ1-5; 7 bases line up with TRBD1. The length of the CDR3 is 17 residues. The germline CDR1 and CDR2 sequences are LGHDT and YNNKEL (reference sequence). The trim removed 0 bases at V and 5 bases at J, leaving 10 bases unmatched. CDR3 sequence (DNA): TGTGCCAGCAGCCAAGATAGGGACAGAGATATACATCAGCCCCAGCATTTT. It translates to CASSQDRDRDIHQPQHF.

This chain links TRBV6-2 or TRBV6-3 with TRBJ2-7, with 8 bases lining up with TRBD1. This CDR3 comprises 14 residues. Germline-derived CDR1 and CDR2 are MNHEY and SVGEGT. J gave up 3 bases and V 2 bases, and 3 bases lay outside the gene matches. This CDR3 is CASSYEQGVYEQYV. CDR3 coding DNA: TGTGCCAGCAGTTACGAACAGGGGGTCTACGAGCAGTACGTC.

A single count supports this clone. The V and J genes are TRBV24-1 and TRBJ1-5, with D possibly matching TRBD1 (5 bases). CDR1 and CDR2 from the germline V gene are KGHDR and SFDVKD. V was pared by 2 bases and J by 3 bases, with 16 bases between. This CDR3 region has 17 residues. The CDR3 here is CATSDSGRTVANQPQHF. In nucleotides, the CDR3 is TGTGCCACCAGTGATTCGGGACGGACGGTGGCCAATCAGCCCCAGCATTTT.

The V and J genes are TRBV30 and TRBJ1-2, with D maybe TRBD1 (6 bases). Trimming removed 2 bases from V and 4 bases from J, with 11 bases in between. Germline V gene lookup returns CDR1 GTSNPN and CDR2 SVGIG (reference sequence). This CDR3 comprises 13 residues. The CDR3 DNA reads TGTGCCTGGAGTACCAGGGGCCCCTATGGCTACACCTTC. Protein sequence: CAWSTRGPYGYTF.

CDR3 sequence: CAWSRGGGNGYTF. CDR3 bases: TGTGCCTGGAGTCGAGGGGGAGGGAATGGCTACACCTTC. V gene TRBV30 combines with J gene TRBJ1-2; D may be TRBD1 (6 bases). Trimming removed 2 bases at V and 6 bases at J, with 13 bases between. The CDR3 is made up of 13 amino acids. CDR1 GTSNPN and CDR2 SVGIG come from the germline V gene (reference sequence). Looking up the rest from reference TRBV30 and TRBJ1-2 gives the full variable domain: SQTIHQWPATLVQPVGSPLSLECTVEGTSNPNLYWYRQAAGRGLQLLFYSVGIGQISSEVPQNLSASRPQDRQFILSSKKLLLSDSGFYLCAWSRGGGNGYTFGSGTRLTVV.

This chain connects TRBV6-1 to TRBJ1-5; D gene uncertain. This CDR3 region has 15 residues. With 2 bases removed from V and 4 bases from J, the gap between germline ends came to 12 bases. Germline lookup yields CDR1 MNHNS and CDR2 SASEGT. In nucleotides, the CDR3 is TGTGCCAGCAGTGAAAATTTACTCCGGAATCAGCCCCAGCATTTT. It specifies CASSENLLRNQPQHF.

The V and J genes are TRBV6-2 or TRBV6-3 and TRBJ1-1; TRBD1 might be the D (6 bases). Germline CDR1 is MNHEY and CDR2 is SVGEGT. There are 16 residues in the CDR3. Trimming took 4 bases from V and 4 from J, leaving 19 bases between them. CDR3 protein: CASSSPAGVGGTEAFF. Here the CDR3 DNA reads TGTGCCAGCAGTTCGCCCGCAGGGGTGGGGGGCACTGAAGCTTTCTTT.

The J gene is TRBJ1-3, the V gene TRBV27; D not certain. V was shortened by 5 bases and J by 3 bases, with 11 bases between the two germline ends. This CDR3 region has 14 residues. CDR1 and CDR2 (germline): MNHEY, SMNVEV (reference sequence). CDR3 in DNA: TGTGCCAGCAGTCCTCGGATATATGGAAACACCATATATTTT. It codes for CASSPRIYGNTIYF.

The chain joins TRBV5-6 to TRBJ2-3, with D possibly TRBD2 on 6 matching bases. The CDR3 has 14 residues. In germline, CDR1 is SGHDT, CDR2 YYEEEE. Trimming removed 1 base at V and 3 bases at J, with 9 bases between. CDR3 nucleotide sequence: TGTGCCAGCAGCTTGTGGGGGGAGACAGATACGCAGTATTTT. Translation gives CASSLWGETDTQYF.

The rearrangement joins TRBV7-9 to TRBJ1-2; D is ambiguous. Trimming stripped 5 bases from V and 3 bases from J, with 7 bases between. The CDR3 consists of 12 residues. The germline V gene has CDR1 SEHNR and CDR2 FQNEAQ (reference sequence). CDR3: CASSLSDYGYTF. As DNA, the CDR3 is TGTGCCAGCAGCCTGAGCGACTATGGCTACACCTTC.

The chain carries TRBV6-5 and TRBJ1-2; the match to TRBD1 covers 10 bases. CDR1 is MNHEY and CDR2 is SVGAGI in the germline V gene. V was pared by 7 bases and J by 6 bases, with 8 bases of the junction left unmatched. The CDR3 consists of 14 residues. CDR3 sequence: CASTVGDRGNGYTF. The CDR3 DNA follows: TGTGCCAGCACCGTGGGGGACAGGGGTAATGGCTACACCTTC.